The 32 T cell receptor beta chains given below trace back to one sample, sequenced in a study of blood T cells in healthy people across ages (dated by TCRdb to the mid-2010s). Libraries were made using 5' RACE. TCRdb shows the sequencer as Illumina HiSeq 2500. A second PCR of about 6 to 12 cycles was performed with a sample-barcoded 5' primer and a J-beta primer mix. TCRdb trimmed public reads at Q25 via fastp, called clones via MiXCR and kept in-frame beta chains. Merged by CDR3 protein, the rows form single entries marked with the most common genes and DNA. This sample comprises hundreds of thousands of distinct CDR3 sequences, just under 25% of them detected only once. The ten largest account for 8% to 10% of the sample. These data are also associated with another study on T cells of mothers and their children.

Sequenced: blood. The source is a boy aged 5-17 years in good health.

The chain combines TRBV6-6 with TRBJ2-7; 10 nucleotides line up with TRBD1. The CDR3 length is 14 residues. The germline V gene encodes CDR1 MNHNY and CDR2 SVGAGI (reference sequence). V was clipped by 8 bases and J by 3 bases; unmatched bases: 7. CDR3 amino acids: CASAGTGVRYEQYF. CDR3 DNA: TGTGCCAGCGCCGGGACAGGGGTACGCTACGAGCAGTACTTC.

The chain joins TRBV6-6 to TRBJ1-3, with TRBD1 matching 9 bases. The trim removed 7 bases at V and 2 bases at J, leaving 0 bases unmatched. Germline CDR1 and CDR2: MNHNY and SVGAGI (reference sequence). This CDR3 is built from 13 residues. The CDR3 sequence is CASNRGPGNTIYF. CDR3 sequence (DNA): TGTGCCAGCAACAGGGGGCCTGGAAACACCATATATTTT.

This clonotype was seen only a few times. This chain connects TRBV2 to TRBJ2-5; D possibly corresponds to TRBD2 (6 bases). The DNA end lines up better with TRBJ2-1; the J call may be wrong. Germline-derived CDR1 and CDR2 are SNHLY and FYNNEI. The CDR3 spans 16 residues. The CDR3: CASTRVSAWGDNEQFF. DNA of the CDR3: TGTGCCAGCACTAGAGTGAGCGCTTGGGGGGACAATGAGCAGTTCTTC.

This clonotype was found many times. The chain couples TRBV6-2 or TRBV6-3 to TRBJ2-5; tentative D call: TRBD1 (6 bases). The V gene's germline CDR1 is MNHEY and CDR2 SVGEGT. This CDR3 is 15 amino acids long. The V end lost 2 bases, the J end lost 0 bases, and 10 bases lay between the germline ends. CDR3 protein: CASSYVRQDQETQYF. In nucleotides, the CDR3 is TGTGCCAGCAGTTACGTTCGACAGGACCAAGAGACCCAGTACTTC.

The CDR3 nucleotides are TGCGCCAGCAGCTTGGCTGAATTCGTGGCAGGGGGGTCTAATGAAAAACTGTTTTTT. Residues: CASSLAEFVAGGSNEKLFF. The chain couples TRBV5-1 to TRBJ1-4, with TRBD1 matching over 7 bases. The CDR3 is made up of 19 amino acids. From germline, CDR1 is SGHRS and CDR2 YFSETQ. Germline trimming cut 0 bases from V and 3 bases from J; bases unmatched to any gene: 14. Drawing the rest from reference TRBV5-1 and TRBJ1-4, the complete variable domain is KAGVTQTPRYLIKTRGQQVTLSCSPISGHRSVSWYQQTPGQGLQFLFEYFSETQRNKGNFPGRFSGRQFSNSRSEMNVSTLELGDSALYLCASSLAEFVAGGSNEKLFFGSGTQLSVL.

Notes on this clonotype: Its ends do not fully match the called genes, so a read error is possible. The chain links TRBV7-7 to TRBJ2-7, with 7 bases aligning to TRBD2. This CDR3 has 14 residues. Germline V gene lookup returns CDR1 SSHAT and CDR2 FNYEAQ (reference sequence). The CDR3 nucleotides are TGTGCTAGCAGCCGTACCGGGACTACGGTGAAGCAGTACTTC. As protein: CASSRTGTTVKQYF.

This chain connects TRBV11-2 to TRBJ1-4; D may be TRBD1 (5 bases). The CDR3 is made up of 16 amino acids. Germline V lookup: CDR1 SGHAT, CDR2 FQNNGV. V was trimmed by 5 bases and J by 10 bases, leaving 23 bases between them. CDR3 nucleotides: TGTGCCAGCAGCCTTTCGATGCAGCGGGGCCCTGGAAAACTGTTTTTT. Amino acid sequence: CASSLSMQRGPGKLFF. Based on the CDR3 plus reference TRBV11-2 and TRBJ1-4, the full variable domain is EAGVAQSPRYKIIEKRQSVAFWCNPISGHATLYWYQQILGQGPKLLIQFQNNGVVDDSQLPKDRFSAERLKGVDSTLKIQPAKLEDSAVYLCASSLSMQRGPGKLFFGSGTQLSVL.

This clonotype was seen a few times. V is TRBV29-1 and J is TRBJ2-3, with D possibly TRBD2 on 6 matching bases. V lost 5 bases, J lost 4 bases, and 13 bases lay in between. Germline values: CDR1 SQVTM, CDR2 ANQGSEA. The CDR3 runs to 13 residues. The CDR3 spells CSVSGRLADTQYF. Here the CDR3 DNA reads TGCAGCGTTAGTGGGAGGCTAGCAGATACGCAGTATTTT.

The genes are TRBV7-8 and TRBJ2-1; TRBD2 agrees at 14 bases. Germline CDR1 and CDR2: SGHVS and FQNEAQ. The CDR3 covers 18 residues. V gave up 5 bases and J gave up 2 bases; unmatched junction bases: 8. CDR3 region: CASSPRTSGRRAYNEQFF. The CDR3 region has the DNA TGTGCCAGCAGCCCGCGGACTAGCGGGAGGAGGGCCTACAATGAGCAGTTCTTC.

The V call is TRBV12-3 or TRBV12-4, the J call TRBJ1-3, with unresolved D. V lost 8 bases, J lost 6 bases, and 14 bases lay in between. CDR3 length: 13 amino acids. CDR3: CASGTLFENTIYF. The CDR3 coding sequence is TGTGCCAGCGGCACTCTTTTTGAAAACACCATATATTTT.

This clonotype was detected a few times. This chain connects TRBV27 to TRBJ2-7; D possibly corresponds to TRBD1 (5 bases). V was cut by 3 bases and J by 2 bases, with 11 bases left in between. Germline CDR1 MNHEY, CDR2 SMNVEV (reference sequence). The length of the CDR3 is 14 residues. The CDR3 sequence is CASSLGAGTYEQYF. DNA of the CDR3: TGTGCCAGCAGTTTGGGCGCAGGGACCTACGAGCAGTACTTC.

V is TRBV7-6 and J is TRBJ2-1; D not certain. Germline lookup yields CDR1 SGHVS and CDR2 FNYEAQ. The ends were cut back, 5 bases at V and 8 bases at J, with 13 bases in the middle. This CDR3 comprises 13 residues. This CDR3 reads CASSPSPWDEQFF. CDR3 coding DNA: TGTGCCAGCAGCCCATCCCCCTGGGATGAGCAGTTCTTC.

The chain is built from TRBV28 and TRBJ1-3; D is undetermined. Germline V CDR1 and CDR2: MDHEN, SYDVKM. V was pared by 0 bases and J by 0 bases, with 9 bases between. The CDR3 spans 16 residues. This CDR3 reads CASSLWVGSSGNTIYF. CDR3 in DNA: TGTGCCAGCAGTTTATGGGTCGGTAGCTCTGGAAACACCATATATTTT.

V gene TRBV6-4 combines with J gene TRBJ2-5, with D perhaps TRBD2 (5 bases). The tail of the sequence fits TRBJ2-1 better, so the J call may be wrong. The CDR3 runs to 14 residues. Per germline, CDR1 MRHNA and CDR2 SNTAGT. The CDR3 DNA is TGTGCCAGCAGTCGTAGCACCGGAGGATTTGAGCAGTTCTTC. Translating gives CASSRSTGGFEQFF.

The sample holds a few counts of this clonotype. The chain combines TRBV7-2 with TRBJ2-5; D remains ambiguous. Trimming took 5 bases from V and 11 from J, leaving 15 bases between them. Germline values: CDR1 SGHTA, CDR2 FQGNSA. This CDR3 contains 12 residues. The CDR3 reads CASSLNTLEQYF. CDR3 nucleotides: TGTGCCAGCAGCCTCAACACTTTAGAGCAGTACTTC.

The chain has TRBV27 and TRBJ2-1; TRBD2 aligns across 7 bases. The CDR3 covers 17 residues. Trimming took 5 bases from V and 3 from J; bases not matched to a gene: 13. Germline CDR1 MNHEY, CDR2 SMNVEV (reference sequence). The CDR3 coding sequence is TGTGCCAGCAGTACCCGAGGGGCGGGGGACTTCTACAATGAGCAGTTCTTC. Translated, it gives CASSTRGAGDFYNEQFF.

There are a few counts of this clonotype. In nucleotides, the CDR3 is TGTGCCAGCAGCCACCAGGGGGATGACTATGGCTACACCTTC. This sequence encodes CASSHQGDDYGYTF. The gene calls are TRBV14 and TRBJ1-2, with TRBD1 matching over 7 bases. Looked up from germline, CDR1 is SGHDN and CDR2 is FVKESK. The CDR3 sequence is 14 residues long. The ends lost 3 bases at V and 3 bases at J; junction bases unmatched: 4. Supplemented by reference TRBV14 and TRBJ1-2, the full variable domain reads EAGVTQFPSHSVIEKGQTVTLRCDPISGHDNLYWYRRVMGKEIKFLLHFVKESKQDESGMPNNRFLAERTGGTYSTLKVQPAELEDSGVYFCASSHQGDDYGYTFGSGTRLTVV.

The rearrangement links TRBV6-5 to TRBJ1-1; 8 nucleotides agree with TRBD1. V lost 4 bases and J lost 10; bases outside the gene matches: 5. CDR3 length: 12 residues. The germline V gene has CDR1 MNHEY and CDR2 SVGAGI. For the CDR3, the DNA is TGTGCCAGCAGTTCAGGGGGCACCACAGCTTTCTTT. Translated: CASSSGGTTAFF.

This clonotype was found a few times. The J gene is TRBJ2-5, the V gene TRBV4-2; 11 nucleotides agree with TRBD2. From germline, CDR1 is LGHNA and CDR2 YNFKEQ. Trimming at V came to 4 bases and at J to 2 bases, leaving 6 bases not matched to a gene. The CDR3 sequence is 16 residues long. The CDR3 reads CASSPGTSGYQETQYF. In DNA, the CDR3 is TGTGCCAGCAGCCCCGGGACTAGCGGATATCAAGAGACCCAGTACTTC.

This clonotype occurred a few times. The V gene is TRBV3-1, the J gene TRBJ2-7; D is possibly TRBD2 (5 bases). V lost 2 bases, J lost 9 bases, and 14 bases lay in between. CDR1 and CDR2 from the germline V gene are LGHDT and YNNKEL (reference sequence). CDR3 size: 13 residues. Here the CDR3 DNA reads TGTGCCAGCAGCCAATCACCCGGGGTCTGGCAGTACTTC. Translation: CASSQSPGVWQYF.

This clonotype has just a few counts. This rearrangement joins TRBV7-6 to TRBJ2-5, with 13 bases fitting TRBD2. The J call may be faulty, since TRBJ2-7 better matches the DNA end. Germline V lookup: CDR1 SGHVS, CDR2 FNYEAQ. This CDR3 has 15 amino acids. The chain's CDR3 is CASSKLAGGVYEQYF. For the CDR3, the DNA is TGTGCCAGCTCGAAACTAGCGGGAGGGGTCTACGAGCAGTACTTC.

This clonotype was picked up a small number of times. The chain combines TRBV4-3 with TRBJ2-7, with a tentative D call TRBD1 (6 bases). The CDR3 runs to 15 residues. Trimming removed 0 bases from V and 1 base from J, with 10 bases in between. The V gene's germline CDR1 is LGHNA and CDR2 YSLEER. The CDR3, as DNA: TGCGCCAGCAGCCAAGATTGGGACAATTCCTACGAGCAGTACTTC. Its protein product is CASSQDWDNSYEQYF.

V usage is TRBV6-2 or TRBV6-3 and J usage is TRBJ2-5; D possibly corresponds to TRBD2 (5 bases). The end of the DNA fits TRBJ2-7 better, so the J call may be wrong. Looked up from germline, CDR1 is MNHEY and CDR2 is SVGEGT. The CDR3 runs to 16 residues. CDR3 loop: CASSYSEVSPSYEQYF. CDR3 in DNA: TGTGCCAGCAGTTACTCGGAGGTTTCTCCGTCCTACGAGCAGTACTTC.

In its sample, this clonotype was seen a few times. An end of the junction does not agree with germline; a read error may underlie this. The DNA for the CDR3 is TGTGCCAGCACCTTATCCGGGGGTTGGACTTACGAGCAGTACTTC. Translating it yields CASTLSGGWTYEQYF. The chain is built from TRBV13 and TRBJ2-1; D might be TRBD2 (6 bases). The J call is doubtful: the DNA matches TRBJ2-7 better. The germline CDR1 and CDR2 sequences are PRHDT and FYEKMQ (reference sequence). The CDR3 extends over 15 amino acids.

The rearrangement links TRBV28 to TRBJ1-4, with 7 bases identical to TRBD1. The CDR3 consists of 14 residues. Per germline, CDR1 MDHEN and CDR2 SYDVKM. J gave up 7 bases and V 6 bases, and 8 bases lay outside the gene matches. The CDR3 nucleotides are TGTGCCAGCAGCTCGACAGGGACGGTTGAAAAACTGTTTTTT. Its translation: CASSSTGTVEKLFF.

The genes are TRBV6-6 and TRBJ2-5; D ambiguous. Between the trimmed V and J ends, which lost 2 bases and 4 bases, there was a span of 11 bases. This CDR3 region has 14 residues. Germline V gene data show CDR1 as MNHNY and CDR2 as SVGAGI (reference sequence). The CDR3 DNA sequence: TGTGCCAGCAGTTACGGGAATATCGGAGAGACCCAGTACTTC. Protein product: CASSYGNIGETQYF.

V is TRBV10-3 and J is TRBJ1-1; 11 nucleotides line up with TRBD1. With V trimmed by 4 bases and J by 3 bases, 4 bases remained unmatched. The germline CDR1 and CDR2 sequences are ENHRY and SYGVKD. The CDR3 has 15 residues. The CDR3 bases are TGTGCCATCAGTGGGGACAGGGGGTTGGACACTGAAGCTTTCTTT. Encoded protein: CAISGDRGLDTEAFF.

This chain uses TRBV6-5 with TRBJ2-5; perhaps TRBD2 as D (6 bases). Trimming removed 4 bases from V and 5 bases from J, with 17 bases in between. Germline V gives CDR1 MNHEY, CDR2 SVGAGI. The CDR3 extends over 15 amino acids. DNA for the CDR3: TGTGCCAGCAGTTCTACGGGACTCCGAGGGGAGACCCAGTACTTC. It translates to CASSSTGLRGETQYF.

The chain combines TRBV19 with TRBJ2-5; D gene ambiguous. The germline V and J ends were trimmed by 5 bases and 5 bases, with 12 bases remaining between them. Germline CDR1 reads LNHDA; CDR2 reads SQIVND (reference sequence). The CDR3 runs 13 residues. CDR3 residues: CASSFDSWETQYF. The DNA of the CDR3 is TGTGCCAGTAGTTTCGACTCCTGGGAGACCCAGTACTTC.

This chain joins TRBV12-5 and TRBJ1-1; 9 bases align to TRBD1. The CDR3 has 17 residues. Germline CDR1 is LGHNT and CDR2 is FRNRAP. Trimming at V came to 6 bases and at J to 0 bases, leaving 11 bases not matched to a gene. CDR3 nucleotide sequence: TGTGCTAGTGGGCCAAAGGGACAGGGAACCATGAACACTGAAGCTTTCTTT. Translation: CASGPKGQGTMNTEAFF.

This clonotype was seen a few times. The CDR3 loop reads CASSLRTSGRGGTDTQYF. Written as DNA, the CDR3 is TGTGCCAGCAGCCTACGGACTAGCGGGAGAGGAGGCACAGATACGCAGTATTTT. The chain combines TRBV7-6 with TRBJ2-3, with TRBD2 identical over 13 bases. This CDR3 has 18 amino acids. Germline CDR1 is SGHVS and CDR2 is FNYEAQ. Unmatched junction bases numbered 9, after V lost 5 bases and J lost 1 base.

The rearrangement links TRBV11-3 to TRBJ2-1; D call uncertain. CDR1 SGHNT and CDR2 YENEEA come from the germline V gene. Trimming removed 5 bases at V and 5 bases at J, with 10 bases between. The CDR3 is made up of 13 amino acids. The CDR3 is CASSPQIHNEQFF. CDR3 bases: TGTGCCAGCAGCCCCCAGATCCACAATGAGCAGTTCTTC.